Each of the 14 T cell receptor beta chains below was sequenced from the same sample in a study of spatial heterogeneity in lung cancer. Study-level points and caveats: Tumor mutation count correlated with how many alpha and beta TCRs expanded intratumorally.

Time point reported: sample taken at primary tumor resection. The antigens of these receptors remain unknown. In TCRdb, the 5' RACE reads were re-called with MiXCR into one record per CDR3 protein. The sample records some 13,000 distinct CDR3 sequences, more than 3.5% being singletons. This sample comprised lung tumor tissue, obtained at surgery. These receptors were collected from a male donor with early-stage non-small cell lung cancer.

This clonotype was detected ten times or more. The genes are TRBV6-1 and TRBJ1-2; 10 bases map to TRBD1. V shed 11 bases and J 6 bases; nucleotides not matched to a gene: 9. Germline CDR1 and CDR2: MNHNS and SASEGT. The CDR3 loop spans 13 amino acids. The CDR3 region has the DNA TGTGCCGGTAGATCCGGGACAGGGGATGGCTACACCTTC. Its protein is CAGRSGTGDGYTF.

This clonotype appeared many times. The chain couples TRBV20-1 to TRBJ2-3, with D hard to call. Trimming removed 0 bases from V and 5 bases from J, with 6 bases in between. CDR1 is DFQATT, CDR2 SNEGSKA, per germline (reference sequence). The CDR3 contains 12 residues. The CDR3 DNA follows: TGCAGTGCTAGAGATCAGAGAGATACGCAGTATTTT. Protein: CSARDQRDTQYF.

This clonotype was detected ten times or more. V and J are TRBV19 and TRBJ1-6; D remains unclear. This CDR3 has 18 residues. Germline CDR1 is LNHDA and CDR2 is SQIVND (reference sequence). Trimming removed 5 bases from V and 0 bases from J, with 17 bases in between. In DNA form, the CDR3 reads TGTGCCAGTAGTTCTTCGTGGGGTCCAAGCTCCTATAATTCACCCCTCCACTTT. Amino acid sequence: CASSSSWGPSSYNSPLHF.

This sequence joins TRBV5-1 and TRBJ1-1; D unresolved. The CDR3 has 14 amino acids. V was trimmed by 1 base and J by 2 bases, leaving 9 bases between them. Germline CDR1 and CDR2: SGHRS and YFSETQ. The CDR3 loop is CASSLQAANTEAFF. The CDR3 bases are TGCGCCAGCAGCTTGCAGGCAGCCAACACTGAAGCTTTCTTT.

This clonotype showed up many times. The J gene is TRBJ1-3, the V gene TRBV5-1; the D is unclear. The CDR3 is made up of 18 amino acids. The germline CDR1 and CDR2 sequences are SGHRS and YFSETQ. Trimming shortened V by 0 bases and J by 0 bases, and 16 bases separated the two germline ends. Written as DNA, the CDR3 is TGCGCCAGCAGCTTGGCGTCCGGCACCTTGTTCTCTGGAAACACCATATATTTT. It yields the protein CASSLASGTLFSGNTIYF.

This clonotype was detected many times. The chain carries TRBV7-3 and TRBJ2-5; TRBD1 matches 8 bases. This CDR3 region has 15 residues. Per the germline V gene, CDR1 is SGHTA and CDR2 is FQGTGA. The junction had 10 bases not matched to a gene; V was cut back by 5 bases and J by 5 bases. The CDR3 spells CASSLRTGSRETQYF. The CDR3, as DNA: TGTGCCAGCAGCCTGAGGACAGGGTCCCGGGAGACCCAGTACTTC.

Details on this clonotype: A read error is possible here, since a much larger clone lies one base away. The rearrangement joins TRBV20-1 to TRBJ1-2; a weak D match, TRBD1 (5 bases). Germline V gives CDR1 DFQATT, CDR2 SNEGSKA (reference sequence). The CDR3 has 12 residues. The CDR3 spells CSARDLKWGYNF. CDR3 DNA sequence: TGCAGTGCTAGAGATCTTAAATGGGGCTACAACTTC.

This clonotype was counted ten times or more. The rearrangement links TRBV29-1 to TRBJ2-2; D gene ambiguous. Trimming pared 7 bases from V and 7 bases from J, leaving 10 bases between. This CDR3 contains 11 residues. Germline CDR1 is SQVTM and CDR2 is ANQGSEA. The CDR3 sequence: CSATSYGELFF. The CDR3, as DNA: TGCAGCGCCACGTCCTACGGGGAGCTGTTTTTT.

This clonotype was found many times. CDR3: CASSLDGGGELFF. CDR3 in DNA: TGTGCCAGCAGCTTAGACGGCGGAGGGGAGCTGTTTTTT. The chain employs TRBV7-9 and TRBJ2-2; D call uncertain. This CDR3 comprises 13 residues. Trimming left V 1 base short and J 8 bases short, with 8 bases between. Germline V lookup: CDR1 SEHNR, CDR2 FQNEAQ (reference sequence).

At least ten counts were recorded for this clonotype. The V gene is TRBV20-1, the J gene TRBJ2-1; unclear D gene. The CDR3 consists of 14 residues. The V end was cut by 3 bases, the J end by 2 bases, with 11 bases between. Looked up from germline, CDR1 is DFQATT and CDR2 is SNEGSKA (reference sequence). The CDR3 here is CSASGLHTYNEQFF. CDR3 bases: TGCAGTGCTAGCGGGCTCCACACCTACAATGAGCAGTTCTTC.

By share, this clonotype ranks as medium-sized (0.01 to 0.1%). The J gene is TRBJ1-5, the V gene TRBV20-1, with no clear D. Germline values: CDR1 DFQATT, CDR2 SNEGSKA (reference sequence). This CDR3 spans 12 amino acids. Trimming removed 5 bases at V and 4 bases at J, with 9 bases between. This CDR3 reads CSALPGNQPQHF. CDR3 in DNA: TGCAGTGCTCTTCCCGGGAATCAGCCCCAGCATTTT.

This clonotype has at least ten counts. The CDR3 loop is CASSPFGRSYNEQFF. The DNA of the CDR3 is TGTGCCAGCAGCCCCTTTGGTAGAAGCTACAATGAGCAGTTCTTC. J is TRBJ2-1 and V is TRBV5-6; D remains ambiguous. The V and J ends lost 4 bases and 3 bases respectively, with 14 bases between them. The V gene's germline CDR1 is SGHDT and CDR2 YYEEEE. The CDR3 spans 15 residues.

In nucleotides, the CDR3 is TGTGCCAGCAGCCAAGGTCGGGTTTCGGGTAACACTGAAGCTTTCTTT. Translation gives CASSQGRVSGNTEAFF. J is TRBJ1-1 and V is TRBV14; no firm D call. The CDR3 consists of 16 residues. Germline V lookup: CDR1 SGHDN, CDR2 FVKESK. V lost 1 base, J lost 2 bases, and 14 bases lay in between.

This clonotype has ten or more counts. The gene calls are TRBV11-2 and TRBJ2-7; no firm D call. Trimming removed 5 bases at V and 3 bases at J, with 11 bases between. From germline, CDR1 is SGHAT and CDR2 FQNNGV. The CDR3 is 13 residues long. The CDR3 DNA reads TGTGCCAGCAGCCCGCGTTACCTCTACGAGCAGTACTTC. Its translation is CASSPRYLYEQYF.